The 18 T cell receptor beta chains reported below all come from one sample, sequenced in a study of blood T cell repertoires in COVID-19. The repertoire was sequenced with immunoSEQ multiplex PCR; TCRdb's copy has only in-frame clones and lacks some. This sample has 200,000 to 250,000 clones, with 84% found just once. Sequencing was done on a sample of peripheral blood. These receptors came from a man aged 50 to 59 with active or convalescent COVID-19.

The rearrangement uses TRBV15 and TRBJ1-2, with D perhaps matching TRBD1 (5 bases). CDR1 LNHNV and CDR2 YYDKDF come from the germline V gene (reference sequence). Between the trimmed V and J ends, which lost 5 bases and 4 bases, there was a span of 20 bases. The CDR3 sequence is 16 residues long. This CDR3 is CATSQTGEVRSYGYTF. DNA for the CDR3: TGTGCCACCAGCCAGACGGGGGAGGTAAGGAGCTATGGCTACACCTTC. Full variable domain (outside the CDR3, taken from reference TRBV15 and TRBJ1-2): DAMVIQNPRYQVTQFGKPVTLSCSQTLNHNVMYWYQQKSSQAPKLLFHYYDKDFNNEADTPDNFQSRRPNTSFCFLDIRSPGLGDTAMYLCATSQTGEVRSYGYTFGSGTRLTVV.

The rearrangement uses TRBV4-3 and TRBJ2-7; the D is unclear. Trimming pared 0 bases from V and 0 bases from J, leaving 12 bases between. Looked up from germline, CDR1 is LGHNA and CDR2 is YSLEER. The CDR3 runs to 16 residues. The CDR3 sequence is CASSQDFGSFSYEQYF. In DNA form, the CDR3 reads TGCGCCAGCAGCCAAGATTTTGGCAGTTTCTCCTACGAGCAGTACTTC.

The V and J genes are TRBV6-1 and TRBJ2-7, with a tentative D call TRBD2 (6 bases). Looked up from germline, CDR1 is MNHNS and CDR2 is SASEGT. The CDR3 sequence is 16 residues long. V gave up 2 bases and J gave up 0 bases, with 14 bases separating them. CDR3: CASSERVGGGSYEQYF. The CDR3 coding sequence is TGTGCCAGCAGTGAACGGGTGGGGGGTGGCTCCTACGAGCAGTACTTC.

This clone was seen once. The chain combines TRBV19 with TRBJ2-1; TRBD1 matches 10 bases. CDR1 is LNHDA, CDR2 SQIVND, per germline (reference sequence). There are 15 residues in the CDR3. V shed 1 base, J shed 8 bases, and the junction held 5 bases outside the gene matches. CDR3: CASSIGQGAGDEQFF. CDR3 coding DNA: TGTGCCAGTAGTATAGGACAGGGGGCGGGCGATGAGCAGTTCTTC.

The chain combines TRBV7-6 with TRBJ2-5; D is unclear. Between the trimmed V and J ends, which lost 0 bases and 1 base, there was a span of 9 bases. Germline V gene sequence: CDR1 SGHVS, CDR2 FNYEAQ. The CDR3 is 15 amino acids. CDR3 loop: CASSLAQRRQETQYF. CDR3 sequence (DNA): TGTGCCAGCAGCTTAGCGCAGCGTCGCCAAGAGACCCAGTACTTC.

This clone was observed a handful of times. The V call is TRBV29-1, the J call TRBJ2-1, with TRBD2 identical over 7 bases. CDR1 and CDR2 (germline): SQVTM, ANQGSEA. The CDR3 has 13 residues. V trimming: 7 bases; J trimming: 7 bases; junction bases outside the gene matches: 10. In DNA form, the CDR3 reads TGCAGCGCCCCACGTGCGGGGGATAATGAGCAGTTCTTC. Its protein product is CSAPRAGDNEQFF.

The chain joins TRBV7-2 to TRBJ1-2; tentatively, D is TRBD1 (6 bases). Germline CDR1 SGHTA, CDR2 FQGNSA. Trimming pared 4 bases from V and 0 bases from J, leaving 18 bases between. The CDR3 runs to 17 residues. DNA for the CDR3: TGTGCCAGCAGCTCCTACCGTTTTGCAGGGGCTAACTATGGCTACACCTTC. Protein: CASSSYRFAGANYGYTF.

This clone appeared a few times. V gene TRBV4-3 combines with J gene TRBJ2-1; 12 bases line up with TRBD2. Germline loops: CDR1 LGHNA, CDR2 YSLEER. CDR3 length equals 19 residues. With V trimmed by 0 bases and J by 5 bases, 11 bases remained unmatched. This CDR3 is CASSQDLLAGGTWDNEQFF. The CDR3 nucleotides are TGCGCCAGCAGCCAAGATTTACTAGCGGGAGGAACCTGGGACAATGAGCAGTTCTTC.

This rearrangement joins TRBV29-1 to TRBJ2-3; 7 bases fit TRBD2. Trimming cost V 2 bases and J 2 bases; bases outside gene matches: 4. The CDR3 sequence is 14 residues long. Germline CDR1 is SQVTM and CDR2 is ANQGSEA. CDR3 in DNA: TGCAGCGTTGAATGGAGCGGGGTCACAGATACGCAGTATTTT. Encoded protein: CSVEWSGVTDTQYF.

V gene TRBV18 combines with J gene TRBJ1-6; D may be TRBD1 (6 bases). The ends were cut back, 5 bases at V and 3 bases at J, with 8 bases in the middle. This CDR3 has 14 amino acids. Germline values: CDR1 KGHSH, CDR2 LQKENI. CDR3 amino acids: CASSTTGYNSPLHF. The CDR3 DNA sequence: TGTGCCAGCTCAACGACAGGCTATAATTCACCCCTCCACTTT.

The chain recombines TRBV2 with TRBJ2-3; D is uncertain. Trimming took off 4 bases at V and 6 bases at J, with 8 bases between the two ends. The CDR3 totals 12 residues. Germline CDR1 SNHLY, CDR2 FYNNEI. This CDR3 is CASSGSIDTQYF. The CDR3 nucleotides read TGTGCCAGCAGTGGCAGTATCGATACGCAGTATTTT.

The chain combines TRBV9 with TRBJ2-7; 9 bases are a match to TRBD1. The V and J ends lost 3 bases and 3 bases, in that order; junction bases with no gene match: 7. The CDR3 covers 15 residues. Germline lookup yields CDR1 SGDLS and CDR2 YYNGEE. This chain's CDR3 is CASSAGQGKLYEQYF. CDR3 bases: TGTGCCAGCAGCGCGGGACAGGGTAAGCTCTACGAGCAGTACTTC.

J is TRBJ2-7 and V is TRBV7-2, with D perhaps matching TRBD2 (6 bases). Trimming removed 1 base from V and 4 bases from J, with 11 bases in between. The CDR3 runs to 14 residues. Germline V lookup: CDR1 SGHTA, CDR2 FQGNSA. CDR3 sequence: CASSLGSGVYEQYV. The CDR3 coding sequence is TGTGCCAGCAGCTTAGGGTCGGGGGTATACGAGCAGTACGTC.

The V call is TRBV5-1, the J call TRBJ2-5; 7 bases line up with TRBD1. CDR3 length: 13 amino acids. Per germline, CDR1 SGHRS and CDR2 YFSETQ. V lost 4 bases to trimming and J lost 5 bases; unmatched junction nucleotides: 5. The DNA for the CDR3 is TGCGCCAGCAGCCTAGGGGGCGCGGAGACCCAGTACTTC. Amino acid sequence: CASSLGGAETQYF. Combining the CDR3 with reference TRBV5-1 and TRBJ2-5 gives the whole variable domain KAGVTQTPRYLIKTRGQQVTLSCSPISGHRSVSWYQQTPGQGLQFLFEYFSETQRNKGNFPGRFSGRQFSNSRSEMNVSTLELGDSALYLCASSLGGAETQYFGPGTRLLVL.

The rearrangement joins TRBV7-2 to TRBJ2-1; 12 positions agree with TRBD1. The V segment lost 0 bases and the J segment 8 bases; nucleotides outside the gene matches: 8. Germline CDR1 SGHTA, CDR2 FQGNSA. The CDR3 totals 17 residues. The CDR3 sequence: CASSLAPGQGARDEQFF. As DNA, the CDR3 is TGTGCCAGCAGCTTAGCGCCGGGACAGGGGGCGCGTGATGAGCAGTTCTTC.

The chain has TRBV9 and TRBJ2-1; no clear D gene. From germline, CDR1 is SGDLS and CDR2 YYNGEE. Trimming took 0 bases from V and 8 from J, leaving 15 bases between them. The CDR3 totals 15 residues. CDR3: CASSVGVYEYHEQFF. The CDR3 coding sequence is TGTGCCAGCAGCGTAGGAGTTTATGAGTACCATGAGCAGTTCTTC.

This chain links TRBV2 with TRBJ1-5; D might be TRBD1 (6 bases). Trimming left V 3 bases short and J 5 bases short, with 11 bases between. This CDR3 comprises 14 residues. Germline V gene lookup returns CDR1 SNHLY and CDR2 FYNNEI. This chain's CDR3 is CASSERTADQPQHF. CDR3 coding DNA: TGTGCCAGCAGTGAGCGGACAGCCGATCAGCCCCAGCATTTT.

The chain uses TRBV6-2 or TRBV6-3 and TRBJ1-5, with D perhaps TRBD1 (5 bases). Trimming took off 0 bases at V and 2 bases at J, with 8 bases between the two ends. The length of the CDR3 is 15 residues. In germline, CDR1 is MNHEY, CDR2 SVGEGT. The CDR3 protein is CASSYSPGGNQPQHF. Here the CDR3 DNA reads TGTGCCAGCAGTTACTCGCCGGGGGGCAATCAGCCCCAGCATTTT.